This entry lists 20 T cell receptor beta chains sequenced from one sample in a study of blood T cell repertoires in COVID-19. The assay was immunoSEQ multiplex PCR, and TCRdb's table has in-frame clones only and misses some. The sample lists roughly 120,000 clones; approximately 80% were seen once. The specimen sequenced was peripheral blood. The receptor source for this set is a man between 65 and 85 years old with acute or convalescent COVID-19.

The CDR3 DNA reads as TGTGCCAGCTCACCAGGGCTCTACGAGCAGTACTTC. This translates into CASSPGLYEQYF. This chain links TRBV18 with TRBJ2-7, with D unclear. CDR3 length equals 12 residues. The ends were cut back, 2 bases at V and 3 bases at J, with 5 bases in the middle. Germline CDR1 reads KGHSH; CDR2 reads LQKENI.

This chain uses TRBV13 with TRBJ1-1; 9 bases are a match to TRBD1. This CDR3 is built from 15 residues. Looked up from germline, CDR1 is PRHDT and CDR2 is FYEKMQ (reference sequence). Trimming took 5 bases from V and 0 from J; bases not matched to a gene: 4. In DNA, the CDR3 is TGTGCCAGCAGCATCTGGACAGGGGTGAACACTGAAGCTTTCTTT. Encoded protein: CASSIWTGVNTEAFF.

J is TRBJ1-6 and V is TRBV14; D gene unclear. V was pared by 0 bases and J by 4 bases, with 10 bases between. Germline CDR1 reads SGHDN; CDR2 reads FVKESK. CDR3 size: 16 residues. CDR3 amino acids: CASSQEDWRYNSPLHF. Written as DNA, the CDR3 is TGTGCCAGCAGCCAAGAAGATTGGCGGTATAATTCACCCCTCCACTTT.

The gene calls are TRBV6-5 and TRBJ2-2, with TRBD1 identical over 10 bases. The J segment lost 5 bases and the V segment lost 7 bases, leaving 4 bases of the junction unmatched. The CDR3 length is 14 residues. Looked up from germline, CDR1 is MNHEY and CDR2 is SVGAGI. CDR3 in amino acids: CASILDRGTGELFF. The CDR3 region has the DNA TGTGCCAGCATCCTGGACAGGGGGACCGGGGAGCTGTTTTTT.

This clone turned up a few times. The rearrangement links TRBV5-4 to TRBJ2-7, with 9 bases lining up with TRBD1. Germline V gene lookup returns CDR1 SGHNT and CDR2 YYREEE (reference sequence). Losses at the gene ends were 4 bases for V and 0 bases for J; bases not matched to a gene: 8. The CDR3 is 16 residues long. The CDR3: CASSAPQGAGSYEQYF. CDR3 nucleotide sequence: TGTGCCAGCAGCGCCCCACAGGGGGCTGGCTCCTACGAGCAGTACTTC.

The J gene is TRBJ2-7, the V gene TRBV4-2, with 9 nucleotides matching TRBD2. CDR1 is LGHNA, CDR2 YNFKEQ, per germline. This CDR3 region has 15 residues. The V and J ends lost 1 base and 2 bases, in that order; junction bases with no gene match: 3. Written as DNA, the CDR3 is TGTGCCAGCAGCCAAGCGCTAGCGGGAACCTACGAGCAGTACTTC. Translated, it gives CASSQALAGTYEQYF.

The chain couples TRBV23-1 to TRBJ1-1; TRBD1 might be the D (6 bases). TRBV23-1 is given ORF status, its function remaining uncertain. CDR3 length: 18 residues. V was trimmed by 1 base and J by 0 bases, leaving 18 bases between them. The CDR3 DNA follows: TGCGCCAGCAGTCAATTTACCAAGGGACACGCCTTGAACACTGAAGCTTTCTTT. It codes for CASSQFTKGHALNTEAFF.

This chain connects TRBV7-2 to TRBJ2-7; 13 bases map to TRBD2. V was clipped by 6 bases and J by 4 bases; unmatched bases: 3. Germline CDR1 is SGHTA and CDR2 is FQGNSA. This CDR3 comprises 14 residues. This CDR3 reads CASRGLAGRYEQYF. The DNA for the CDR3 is TGTGCCAGCAGGGGACTAGCGGGGAGATACGAGCAGTACTTC.

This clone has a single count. The CDR3, as DNA: TGTGCCAGCAGTGACTCGGGACAGTCACGCACAGATACGCAGTATTTT. Encoded protein: CASSDSGQSRTDTQYF. The rearrangement uses TRBV6-4 and TRBJ2-3; 7 bases map to TRBD1. Trimming took 0 bases from V and 1 from J; bases not matched to a gene: 4. This CDR3 is built from 16 residues. Germline CDR1 and CDR2: MRHNA and SNTAGT.

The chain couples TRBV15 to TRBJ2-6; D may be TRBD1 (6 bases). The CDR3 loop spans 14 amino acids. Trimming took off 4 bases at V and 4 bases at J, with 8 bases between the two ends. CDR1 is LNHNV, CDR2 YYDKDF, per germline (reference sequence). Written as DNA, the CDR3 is TGTGCCACCAGCACAGGGGTCGGGGCCAACGTCCTGACTTTC. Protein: CATSTGVGANVLTF. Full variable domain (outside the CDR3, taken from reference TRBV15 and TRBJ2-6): DAMVIQNPRYQVTQFGKPVTLSCSQTLNHNVMYWYQQKSSQAPKLLFHYYDKDFNNEADTPDNFQSRRPNTSFCFLDIRSPGLGDTAMYLCATSTGVGANVLTFGAGSRLTVL.

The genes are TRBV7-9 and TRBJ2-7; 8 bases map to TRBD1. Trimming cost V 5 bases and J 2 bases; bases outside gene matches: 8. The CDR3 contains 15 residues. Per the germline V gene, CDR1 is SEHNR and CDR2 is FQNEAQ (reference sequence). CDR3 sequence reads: CASSRTGGSTYEQYF. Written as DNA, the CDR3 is TGTGCCAGCAGCCGTACAGGGGGTAGCACCTACGAGCAGTACTTC.

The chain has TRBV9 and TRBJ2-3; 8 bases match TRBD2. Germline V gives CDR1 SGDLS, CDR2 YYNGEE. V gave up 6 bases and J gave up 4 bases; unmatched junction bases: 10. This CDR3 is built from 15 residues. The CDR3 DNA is TGTGCCAGCACCTATTTGCGGGGGGCGGCAGATACGCAGTATTTT. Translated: CASTYLRGAADTQYF.

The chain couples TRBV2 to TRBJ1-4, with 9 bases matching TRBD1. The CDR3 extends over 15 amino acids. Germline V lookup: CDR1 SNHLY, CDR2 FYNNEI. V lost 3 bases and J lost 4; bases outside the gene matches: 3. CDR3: CASSERGQGNEKLFF. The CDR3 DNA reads TGTGCCAGCAGTGAGAGGGGACAGGGTAATGAAAAACTGTTTTTT.

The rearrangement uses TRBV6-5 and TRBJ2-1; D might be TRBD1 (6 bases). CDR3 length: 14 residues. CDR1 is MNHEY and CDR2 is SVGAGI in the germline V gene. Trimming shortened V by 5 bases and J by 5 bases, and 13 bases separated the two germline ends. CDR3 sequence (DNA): TGTGCCAGCAGTCGACAGGTGCAAGACAATGAGCAGTTCTTC. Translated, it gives CASSRQVQDNEQFF.

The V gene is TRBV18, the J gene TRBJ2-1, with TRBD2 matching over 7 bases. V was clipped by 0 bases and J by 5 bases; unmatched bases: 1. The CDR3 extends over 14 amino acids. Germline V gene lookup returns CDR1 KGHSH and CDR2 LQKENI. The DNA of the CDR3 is TGTGCCAGCTCACCACCGGCGGGGGACAATGAGCAGTTCTTC. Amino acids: CASSPPAGDNEQFF. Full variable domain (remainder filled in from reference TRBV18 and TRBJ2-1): NAGVMQNPRHLVRRRGQEARLRCSPMKGHSHVYWYRQLPEEGLKFMVYLQKENIIDESGMPKERFSAEFPKEGPSILRIQQVVRGDSAAYFCASSPPAGDNEQFFGPGTRLTVL.

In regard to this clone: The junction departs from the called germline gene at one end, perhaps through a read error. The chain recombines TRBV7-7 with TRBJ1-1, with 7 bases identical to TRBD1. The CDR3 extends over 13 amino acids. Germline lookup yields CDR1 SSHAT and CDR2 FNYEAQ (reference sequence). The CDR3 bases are TGTGCTAGCAGCTCCCAGGGGGGCACTGAAGCTTTCTTT. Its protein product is CASSSQGGTEAFF.

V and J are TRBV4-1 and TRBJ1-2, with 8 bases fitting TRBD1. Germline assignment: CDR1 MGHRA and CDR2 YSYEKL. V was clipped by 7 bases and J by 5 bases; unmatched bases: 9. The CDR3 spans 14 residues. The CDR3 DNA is TGCGCCAGCAACAACCCAGGGGGCGGGTATGGCTACACCTTC. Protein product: CASNNPGGGYGYTF.

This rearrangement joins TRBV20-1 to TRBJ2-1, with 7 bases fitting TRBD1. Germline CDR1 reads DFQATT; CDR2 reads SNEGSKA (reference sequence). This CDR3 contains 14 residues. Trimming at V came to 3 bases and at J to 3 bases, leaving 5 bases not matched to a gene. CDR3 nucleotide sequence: TGCAGTGCTAGTACAGGGGAAATCTACAATGAGCAGTTCTTC. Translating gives CSASTGEIYNEQFF.

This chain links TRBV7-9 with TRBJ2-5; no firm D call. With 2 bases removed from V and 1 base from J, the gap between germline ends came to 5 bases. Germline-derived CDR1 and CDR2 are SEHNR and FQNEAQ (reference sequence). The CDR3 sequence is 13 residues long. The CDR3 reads CASSLRSQETQYF. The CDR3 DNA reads TGTGCCAGCAGCTTAAGGAGCCAAGAGACCCAGTACTTC.

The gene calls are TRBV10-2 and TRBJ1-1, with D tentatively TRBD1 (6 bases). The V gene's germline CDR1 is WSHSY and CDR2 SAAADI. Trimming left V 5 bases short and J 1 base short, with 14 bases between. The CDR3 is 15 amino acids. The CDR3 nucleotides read TGCGCCAGCAGTTTCACAGGGCTTGCGAACACTGAAGCTTTCTTT. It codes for CASSFTGLANTEAFF.